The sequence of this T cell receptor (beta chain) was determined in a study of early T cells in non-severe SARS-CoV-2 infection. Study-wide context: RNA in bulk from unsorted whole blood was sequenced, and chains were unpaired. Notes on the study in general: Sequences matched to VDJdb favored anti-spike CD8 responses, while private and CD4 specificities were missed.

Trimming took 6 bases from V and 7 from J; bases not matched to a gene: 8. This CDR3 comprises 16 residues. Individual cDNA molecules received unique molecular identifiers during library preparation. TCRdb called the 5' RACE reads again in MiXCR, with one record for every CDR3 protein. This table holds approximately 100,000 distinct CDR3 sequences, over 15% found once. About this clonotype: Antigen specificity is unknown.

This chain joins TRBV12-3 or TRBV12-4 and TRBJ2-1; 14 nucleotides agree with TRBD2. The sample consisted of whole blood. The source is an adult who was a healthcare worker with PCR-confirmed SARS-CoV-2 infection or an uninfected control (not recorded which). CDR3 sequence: CASRPPTSGGANEQFF. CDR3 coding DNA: TGTGCCAGCAGGCCCCCGACTAGCGGGGGGGCAAATGAGCAGTTCTTC.